The 26 T cell receptor beta chains below come from one sample, sequenced in a study of T-cell memory formation after mild COVID-19 (dated by TCRdb to 2020 to 2023). Preparation of the library involved 5' RACE. TCRdb names Illumina NovaSeq 6000 as the instrument used. TCRdb trimmed public reads at Q25 via fastp, called clones via MiXCR and kept in-frame beta chains. Each CDR3 protein appears once, grouped with its most common genes and DNA. For this sample there are about 470,000 distinct CDR3 sequences; approximately 25% appear just once. The ten most abundant clones make up approximately 13% of the sample. The sequencing sample was made of PBMCs or a T cell subset sorted from them (not recorded which). These receptors all stem from an adult woman who had mild COVID-19 (a few samples of this study predate the infection). The sample titles of this study are shuffled in the database, so cell type and time point are left out; the donor was told from shared clones.

As regards this clonotype: An end of the junction does not agree with germline; a read error may underlie this. The gene calls are TRBV19 and TRBJ2-1; D tentatively reads TRBD1 or TRBD2 (5 bases each). The CDR3 is 11 amino acids. CDR1 and CDR2 (germline): LNHDA, SQIVND (reference sequence). CDR3 coding DNA: TGCGGGGCCGGCGGTTACAATGAGCAGTTCTTC. It translates to CGAGGYNEQFF. Complete variable domain (other parts from reference TRBV19 and TRBJ2-1): DGGITQSPKYLFRKEGQNVTLSCEQNLNHDAMYWYRQDPGQGLRLIYYSQIVNDFQKGDIAEGYSVSREKKESFPLTVTSAQKNPTAFYLCGAGGYNEQFFGPGTRLTVL.

CDR3 sequence: CAWSDRNGGTEAFF. The CDR3 nucleotides are TGTGCCTGGAGCGACAGAAATGGGGGCACTGAAGCTTTCTTT. The rearrangement joins TRBV30 to TRBJ1-1; maybe TRBD1 (5 bases). This CDR3 spans 14 amino acids. Trimming removed 3 bases at V and 4 bases at J, with 15 bases between. CDR1 is GTSNPN, CDR2 SVGIG, per germline (reference sequence).

Many counts were recorded for this clonotype. The chain joins TRBV29-1 to TRBJ2-2; perhaps TRBD1 as D (7 bases). The CDR3 contains 14 residues. V was cut by 7 bases and J by 5 bases, with 17 bases left in between. Germline CDR1 is SQVTM and CDR2 is ANQGSEA. Here the CDR3 reads CSAGDSRLTGELFF. CDR3 nucleotides: TGCAGCGCGGGGGACAGTAGGTTGACCGGGGAGCTGTTTTTT.

J is TRBJ2-1 and V is TRBV10-3, with D possibly TRBD2 on 6 matching bases. CDR1 and CDR2 (germline): ENHRY, SYGVKD. This CDR3 is 13 amino acids long. Trimming stripped 10 bases from V and 9 bases from J, with 19 bases between. DNA for the CDR3: TGTGCCACAGAGGCCCAGCCAGCGGGTGAGCAGTTCTTC. Translation gives CATEAQPAGEQFF.

This clonotype was observed a handful of times. V gene TRBV18 combines with J gene TRBJ2-2; no reliable D call. In germline, CDR1 is KGHSH, CDR2 LQKENI. Trimming pared 3 bases from V and 1 base from J, leaving 9 bases between. The CDR3 loop spans 15 amino acids. CDR3 DNA: TGTGCCAGCTCACCTATCGCGAGGAACACCGGGGAGCTGTTTTTT. The encoded protein is CASSPIARNTGELFF.

In its sample, this clonotype was seen a few times. The CDR3, as DNA: TGTGCCAGCTTGGAAGCTTTCTTT. Its translation is CASLEAFF. The J gene is TRBJ1-1, the V gene TRBV5-6; no definite D call. Trimming pared 7 bases from V and 8 bases from J, leaving 3 bases between. The V gene's germline CDR1 is SGHDT and CDR2 YYEEEE. The CDR3 sequence is 8 residues long.

This clonotype has a handful of counts. This chain joins TRBV4-1 and TRBJ1-5, with no clear D. The CDR3 has 17 residues. Trimming shortened V by 0 bases and J by 0 bases, and 12 bases separated the two germline ends. Germline CDR1 reads MGHRA; CDR2 reads YSYEKL. This chain's CDR3 is CASSQDLALYSNQPQHF. CDR3 bases: TGCGCCAGCAGCCAAGATTTAGCCCTGTATAGCAATCAGCCCCAGCATTTT.

V is TRBV6-5 and J is TRBJ1-5; tentative D call: TRBD1 (6 bases). The V end was cut by 6 bases, the J end by 2 bases, with 14 bases between. This CDR3 is 15 amino acids long. Germline-derived CDR1 and CDR2 are MNHEY and SVGAGI. The CDR3 sequence is CASRSQGSGNQPQHF. The CDR3 DNA reads as TGTGCCAGCAGATCACAGGGATCGGGCAATCAGCCCCAGCATTTT.

The chain uses TRBV6-5 and TRBJ1-5; TRBD1 might be the D (5 bases). Germline V CDR1 and CDR2: MNHEY, SVGAGI. This CDR3 has 16 residues. Between the trimmed V and J ends, which lost 6 bases and 3 bases, there was a span of 18 bases. The DNA for the CDR3 is TGTGCCAGCAGGCGTCTCGGGACGGCCTCCAATCAGCCCCAGCATTTT. This gives the protein CASRRLGTASNQPQHF.

The CDR3 DNA reads as TGTGCCACCAGTGACCAGGACAGGGGGGAGAATGAGCAGTTCTTC. Its protein product is CATSDQDRGENEQFF. The chain joins TRBV24-1 to TRBJ2-1; TRBD1 agrees at 10 bases. This CDR3 contains 15 residues. Germline lookup yields CDR1 KGHDR and CDR2 SFDVKD. Trimming removed 4 bases from V and 7 bases from J; junction bases left unmatched: 6.

This clonotype was counted between two and nine times. The J gene is TRBJ1-1, the V gene TRBV12-3 or TRBV12-4, with 10 nucleotides matching TRBD1. The CDR3 spans 14 residues. V shed 3 bases, J shed 3 bases, and the junction held 1 base outside the gene matches. DNA of the CDR3: TGTGCCAGCAGTTTCGGGACAGGGGACACTGAAGCTTTCTTT. This encodes CASSFGTGDTEAFF.

There are a few counts of this clonotype. V usage is TRBV5-1 and J usage is TRBJ1-2; no firm D call. V gave up 1 base and J gave up 4 bases, with 8 bases separating them. CDR1 and CDR2 from the germline V gene are SGHRS and YFSETQ. This CDR3 has 13 residues. Here the CDR3 reads CASSLRVGYGYTF. The CDR3 DNA is TGCGCCAGCAGCTTGAGGGTCGGCTATGGCTACACCTTC.

CDR3 loop: CASGLGLAAYQETQYF. The CDR3 DNA reads as TGTGCTAGTGGTCTCGGACTAGCGGCGTACCAAGAGACCCAGTACTTC. The rearrangement joins TRBV12-5 to TRBJ2-5; 10 bases line up with TRBD2. CDR3 length equals 16 residues. The trim removed 5 bases at V and 0 bases at J, leaving 6 bases unmatched. The germline V gene has CDR1 LGHNT and CDR2 FRNRAP. Using reference TRBV12-5 and TRBJ2-5 for the parts outside the CDR3, the full variable domain is DARVTQTPRHKVTEMGQEVTMRCQPILGHNTVFWYRQTMMQGLELLAYFRNRAPLDDSGMPKDRFSAEMPDATLATLKIQPSEPRDSAVYFCASGLGLAAYQETQYFGPGTRLLVL.

This sequence joins TRBV7-6 and TRBJ2-5, with 8 bases matching TRBD2. Germline loops: CDR1 SGHVS, CDR2 FNYEAQ. The length of the CDR3 is 15 residues. The V segment lost 4 bases and the J segment 4 bases; nucleotides outside the gene matches: 8. CDR3 sequence: CASSSGLVVGETQYF. The DNA of the CDR3 is TGTGCCAGCAGCTCGGGACTAGTGGTGGGAGAGACCCAGTACTTC. Variable domain in full (rest from reference TRBV7-6 and TRBJ2-5): GAGVSQSPRYKVTKRGQDVALRCDPISGHVSLYWYRQALGQGPEFLTYFNYEAQQDKSGLPNDRFSAERPEGSISTLTIQRTEQRDSAMYRCASSSGLVVGETQYFGPGTRLLVL.

The rearrangement links TRBV7-9 to TRBJ1-6; 10 nucleotides align to TRBD1. The CDR3 loop spans 15 amino acids. J lost 9 bases, V lost 5 bases, and 7 bases had no gene match. Germline-derived CDR1 and CDR2 are SEHNR and FQNEAQ (reference sequence). Written as DNA, the CDR3 is TGTGCCAGCAGCCCGTCGGGACAGGGGCTTTCACCCCTCCACTTT. Translating it yields CASSPSGQGLSPLHF.

The chain recombines TRBV5-1 with TRBJ2-1; 8 nucleotides agree with TRBD1. V gave up 3 bases and J gave up 7 bases; unmatched junction bases: 9. CDR3 length equals 15 residues. Germline loops: CDR1 SGHRS, CDR2 YFSETQ. The CDR3 loop is CASSSRAGGLNEQFF. CDR3 nucleotides: TGCGCCAGCAGCTCAAGGGCAGGGGGCTTGAATGAGCAGTTCTTC.

In its sample, this clonotype was seen a few times. V and J are TRBV5-6 and TRBJ2-3, with TRBD2 matching 9 bases. Trimming at V came to 0 bases and at J to 2 bases, leaving 10 bases not matched to a gene. In germline, CDR1 is SGHDT, CDR2 YYEEEE. The CDR3 has 18 amino acids. CDR3 protein: CASSLEAVAGGPTDTQYF. DNA of the CDR3: TGTGCCAGCAGCTTGGAGGCGGTGGCGGGAGGGCCCACAGATACGCAGTATTTT.

This clonotype was detected many times. The chain has TRBV7-9 and TRBJ2-1; D unresolved. V lost 2 bases, J lost 4 bases, and 6 bases lay in between. This CDR3 is built from 13 residues. The V gene's germline CDR1 is SEHNR and CDR2 FQNEAQ (reference sequence). CDR3 loop: CASSLNVYNEQFF. CDR3 in DNA: TGTGCCAGCAGCTTAAACGTGTACAATGAGCAGTTCTTC.

J is TRBJ2-1 and V is TRBV6-2 or TRBV6-3, with 12 bases identical to TRBD2. With 0 bases clipped from V and 7 bases from J, the junction kept 4 bases outside the gene matches. This CDR3 contains 16 residues. Germline V gene data show CDR1 as MNHEY and CDR2 as SVGEGT. CDR3 region: CASSYSILAGGNEQFF. DNA for the CDR3: TGTGCCAGCAGTTACTCGATACTAGCGGGAGGTAATGAGCAGTTCTTC.

This clonotype was seen a handful of times. This chain uses TRBV29-1 with TRBJ1-5; D not certain. Germline CDR1 is SQVTM and CDR2 is ANQGSEA. The CDR3 is made up of 15 amino acids. V was cut by 4 bases and J by 2 bases, with 15 bases left in between. Here the CDR3 reads CSVAAGDGRNQPQHF. Here the CDR3 DNA reads TGCAGCGTTGCGGCAGGCGACGGGCGCAATCAGCCCCAGCATTTT.

This clonotype was observed a handful of times. J is TRBJ1-1 and V is TRBV19; D may be TRBD1 (5 bases). Trimming left V 7 bases short and J 7 bases short, with 13 bases between. The germline V gene has CDR1 LNHDA and CDR2 SQIVND (reference sequence). This CDR3 comprises 12 residues. The CDR3 DNA reads TGTGCCAGTAAAAGACCCACAGGTGAAGCTTTCTTT. Encoded protein: CASKRPTGEAFF.

The chain couples TRBV6-4 to TRBJ1-2; D unresolved. V was pared by 4 bases and J by 6 bases, with 6 bases between. CDR1 is MRHNA, CDR2 SNTAGT, per germline. The CDR3 totals 11 residues. The DNA for the CDR3 is TGTGCCAGCAGTGGGTCTCATGGCTACACCTTC. It codes for CASSGSHGYTF.

This clonotype has only a few counts. The rearrangement uses TRBV6-5 and TRBJ2-7; 8 bases agree with TRBD1. The CDR3 totals 15 residues. CDR1 MNHEY and CDR2 SVGAGI come from the germline V gene. Losses at the gene ends were 2 bases for V and 2 bases for J; bases not matched to a gene: 5. The DNA of the CDR3 is TGTGCCAGCAGTTACAGGACAGGGTCAACCTACGAGCAGTACTTC. Amino acid sequence: CASSYRTGSTYEQYF.

The table lists this clonotype with a few counts. The V gene is TRBV13, the J gene TRBJ2-5, with 8 nucleotides matching TRBD2. J gave up 2 bases and V 5 bases, and 10 bases lay outside the gene matches. Germline values: CDR1 PRHDT, CDR2 FYEKMQ (reference sequence). The CDR3 consists of 16 residues. The CDR3 coding sequence is TGTGCCAGCAGCACTAGAGCGGGGGCTGAACAAGAGACCCAGTACTTC. This gives the protein CASSTRAGAEQETQYF.

The gene calls are TRBV7-3 and TRBJ1-2; 7 nucleotides align to TRBD1. The CDR3 is 14 residues long. V shed 4 bases and J 4 bases; nucleotides not matched to a gene: 6. Per the germline V gene, CDR1 is SGHTA and CDR2 is FQGTGA. This CDR3 reads CASSSGQSGYGYTF. CDR3 bases: TGTGCCAGCAGCTCGGGACAGTCGGGCTATGGCTACACCTTC.

This clonotype showed up just a few times. The V gene is TRBV29-1, the J gene TRBJ1-1, with unresolved D. Trimming removed 3 bases from V and 1 base from J, with 9 bases in between. Germline CDR1 reads SQVTM; CDR2 reads ANQGSEA. This CDR3 comprises 13 residues. The CDR3 is CSVEAAQNTEAFF. In DNA form, the CDR3 reads TGCAGCGTTGAGGCGGCCCAGAACACTGAAGCTTTCTTT.